These 14 T cell receptor beta chains were sequenced from one sample in a study of identical twins. Each CDR3 protein is one row after TCRdb ran MiXCR on the 5' RACE reads. The sample has approximately 600,000 distinct CDR3 sequences; just over 7% are singletons. These data were likewise used in another study, on yellow fever vaccine responses in identical twins.

What was sequenced was PBMCs. These receptors all come from a woman aged 18-29 years in good health.

The V gene is TRBV5-1, the J gene TRBJ2-5; 9 nucleotides align to TRBD2. V gave up 7 bases and J gave up 5 bases; unmatched junction bases: 15. CDR3 length: 16 residues. The germline gives CDR1 SGHRS, CDR2 YFSETQ. CDR3 bases: TGCGCCAGCCGGACCGGGACTAGCAATCTCCTTGAGACCCAGTACTTC. Its translation is CASRTGTSNLLETQYF.

The table lists this clonotype with a few counts. V usage is TRBV3-1 and J usage is TRBJ2-3; no clear D gene. CDR3 length equals 14 residues. Trimming left V 0 bases short and J 4 bases short, with 8 bases between. In germline, CDR1 is LGHDT, CDR2 YNNKEL (reference sequence). This chain's CDR3 is CASSQETSADTQYF. The CDR3 DNA reads as TGTGCCAGCAGCCAAGAAACATCGGCAGATACGCAGTATTTT.

This clonotype was detected a few times. The CDR3 bases are TGTGCCATCAGTGTGAGAAAGAACACCGGGGAGCTGTTTTTT. Protein: CAISVRKNTGELFF. The chain employs TRBV10-3 and TRBJ2-2, with no clear D. The CDR3 runs to 14 residues. Germline-derived CDR1 and CDR2 are ENHRY and SYGVKD. V was trimmed by 4 bases and J by 1 base, leaving 7 bases between them.

V is TRBV10-3 and J is TRBJ2-7; D unclear. Germline CDR1 is ENHRY and CDR2 is SYGVKD. V was trimmed by 3 bases and J by 2 bases, leaving 11 bases between them. The length of the CDR3 is 14 residues. The CDR3: CAISERQDAYEQYF. The CDR3 nucleotides are TGTGCCATCAGTGAACGGCAGGATGCCTACGAGCAGTACTTC.

This clonotype was seen a few times. The V and J genes are TRBV7-6 and TRBJ2-6; no firm D call. The CDR3 length is 16 residues. CDR1 SGHVS and CDR2 FNYEAQ come from the germline V gene. Trimming removed 2 bases from V and 0 bases from J, with 8 bases in between. The CDR3 nucleotides read TGTGCCAGCAGCTTAAGTAGCCCCTCTGGGGCCAACGTCCTGACTTTC. This codes for CASSLSSPSGANVLTF.

This clonotype was seen repeatedly, ten times or more. The chain employs TRBV12-3 or TRBV12-4 and TRBJ1-3; possibly TRBD1 for D (5 bases). The CDR3 has 11 amino acids. Trimming removed 11 bases from V and 5 bases from J, with 10 bases in between. CDR3 protein: CAGGLRNTIYF. DNA of the CDR3: TGTGCCGGGGGGTTAAGAAACACCATATATTTT.

The chain carries TRBV5-6 and TRBJ2-3, with D unclear. CDR3 length: 13 residues. Germline V CDR1 and CDR2: SGHDT, YYEEEE. The ends were cut back, 0 bases at V and 4 bases at J, with 6 bases in the middle. This CDR3 reads CASSLVYPDTQYF. In DNA, the CDR3 is TGTGCCAGCAGCTTGGTCTACCCAGATACGCAGTATTTT.

The table lists this clonotype with a few counts. The V and J genes are TRBV10-3 and TRBJ2-1; D may match TRBD1 or TRBD2 (7 bases each). V lost 10 bases to trimming and J lost 3 bases, with 16 bases between them. The CDR3 is 14 residues long. The germline CDR1 and CDR2 sequences are ENHRY and SYGVKD. CDR3 loop: CASTGEGVYNEQFF. Here the CDR3 DNA reads TGTGCCAGTACAGGGGAGGGGGTCTACAATGAGCAGTTCTTC.

This clonotype occurred many times. CDR3 residues: CASRSSYEQYF. CDR3 nucleotides: TGTGCCAGCAGGTCCTCCTACGAGCAGTACTTC. V gene TRBV12-3 or TRBV12-4 combines with J gene TRBJ2-7; D not resolved. Trimming removed 6 bases at V and 0 bases at J, with 3 bases between. The CDR3 covers 11 residues.

This clonotype showed up many times. The chain has TRBV12-3 or TRBV12-4 and TRBJ2-2; D possibly uses TRBD1 or TRBD2 (5 bases each). V gave up 7 bases and J gave up 0 bases, with 9 bases separating them. This CDR3 is 14 amino acids long. CDR3 in DNA: TGTGCCAGCATGAGGGGCCCGAACACCGGGGAGCTGTTTTTT. It specifies CASMRGPNTGELFF.

This clonotype was counted only a few times. V gene TRBV5-6 combines with J gene TRBJ2-3; perhaps TRBD1 as D (6 bases). This CDR3 is 15 amino acids long. CDR1 SGHDT and CDR2 YYEEEE come from the germline V gene. The V and J ends lost 4 bases and 1 base respectively, with 13 bases between them. The CDR3 DNA reads as TGTGCCAGCAGCCCGACGACAGGACGCACAGATACGCAGTATTTT. Translated: CASSPTTGRTDTQYF.

The rearrangement links TRBV15 to TRBJ2-5; the match to TRBD1 covers 8 bases. The V segment lost 6 bases and the J segment 7 bases; nucleotides outside the gene matches: 10. Per the germline V gene, CDR1 is LNHNV and CDR2 is YYDKDF (reference sequence). This CDR3 is 14 amino acids long. The CDR3 region has the DNA TGTGCCACCAGACTCCCGGGACAGGCAGGGACCCAGTACTTC. This gives the protein CATRLPGQAGTQYF. The full variable domain, in which reference TRBV15 and TRBJ2-5 provide the parts outside the CDR3, is DAMVIQNPRYQVTQFGKPVTLSCSQTLNHNVMYWYQQKSSQAPKLLFHYYDKDFNNEADTPDNFQSRRPNTSFCFLDIRSPGLGDTAMYLCATRLPGQAGTQYFGPGTRLLVL.

The genes are TRBV6-1 and TRBJ2-2; D is possibly TRBD2 (5 bases). Germline V gives CDR1 MNHNS, CDR2 SASEGT. V lost 3 bases, J lost 5 bases, and 10 bases lay in between. This CDR3 spans 14 amino acids. The CDR3 protein is CASSEDSETGELFF. CDR3 DNA sequence: TGTGCCAGCAGTGAGGATAGCGAGACCGGGGAGCTGTTTTTT.

In this sample, this clonotype turned up a few times. In DNA, the CDR3 is TGCAGCGGCCAAGGGGGCACTGAAGCTTTCTTT. Translation gives CSGQGGTEAFF. The V gene is TRBV29-1, the J gene TRBJ1-1; possible D gene TRBD1, 6 bases. Germline V lookup: CDR1 SQVTM, CDR2 ANQGSEA. Trimming stripped 7 bases from V and 4 bases from J, with 10 bases between. The CDR3 totals 11 residues.